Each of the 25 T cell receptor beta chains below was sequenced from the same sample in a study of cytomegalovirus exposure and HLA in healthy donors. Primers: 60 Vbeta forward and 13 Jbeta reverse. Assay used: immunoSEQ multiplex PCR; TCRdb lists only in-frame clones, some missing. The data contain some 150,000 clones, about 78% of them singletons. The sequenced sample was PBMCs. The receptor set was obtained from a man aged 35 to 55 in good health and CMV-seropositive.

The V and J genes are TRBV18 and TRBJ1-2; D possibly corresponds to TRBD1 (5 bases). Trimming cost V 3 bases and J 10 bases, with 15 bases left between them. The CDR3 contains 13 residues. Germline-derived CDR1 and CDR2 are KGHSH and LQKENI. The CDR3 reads CASSPGRVGYYTF. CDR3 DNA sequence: TGTGCCAGCTCACCCGGCAGGGTGGGGTACTACACCTTC.

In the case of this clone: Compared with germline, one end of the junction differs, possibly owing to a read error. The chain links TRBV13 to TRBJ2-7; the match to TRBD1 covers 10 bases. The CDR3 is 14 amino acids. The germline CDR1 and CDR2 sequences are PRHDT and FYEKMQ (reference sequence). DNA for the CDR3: TGTGCCAGCAGCCTAGGACAGGGGGACTACGAGCAGTACTTC. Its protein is CASSLGQGDYEQYF.

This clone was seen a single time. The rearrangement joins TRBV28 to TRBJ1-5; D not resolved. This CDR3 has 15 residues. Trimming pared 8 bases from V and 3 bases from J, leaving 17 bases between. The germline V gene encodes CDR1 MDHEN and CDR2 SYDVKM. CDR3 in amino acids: CASGQPVGSNQPQHF. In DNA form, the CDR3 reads TGTGCCAGCGGGCAGCCCGTCGGCTCCAATCAGCCCCAGCATTTT.

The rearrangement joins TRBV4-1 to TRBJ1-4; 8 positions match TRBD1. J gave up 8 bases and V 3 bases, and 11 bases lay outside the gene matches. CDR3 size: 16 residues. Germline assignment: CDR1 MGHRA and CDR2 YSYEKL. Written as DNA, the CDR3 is TGCGCCAGCAGCCACGGGCCCGGACAGGGACGGGAAAAACTGTTTTTT. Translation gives CASSHGPGQGREKLFF.

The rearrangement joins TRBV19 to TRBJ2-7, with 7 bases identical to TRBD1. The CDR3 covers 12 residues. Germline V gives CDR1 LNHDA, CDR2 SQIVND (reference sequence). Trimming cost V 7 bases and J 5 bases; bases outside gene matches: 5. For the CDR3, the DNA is TGTGCCAGTAATGACAGGGATAACGAGCAGTACTTC. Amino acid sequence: CASNDRDNEQYF.

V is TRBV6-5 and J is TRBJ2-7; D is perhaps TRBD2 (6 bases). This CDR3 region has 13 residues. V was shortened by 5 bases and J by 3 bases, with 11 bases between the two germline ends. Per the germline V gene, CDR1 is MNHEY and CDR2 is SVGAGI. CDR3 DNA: TGTGCCAGCAGTACCTCCGGGAGCTACGAGCAGTACTTC. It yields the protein CASSTSGSYEQYF.

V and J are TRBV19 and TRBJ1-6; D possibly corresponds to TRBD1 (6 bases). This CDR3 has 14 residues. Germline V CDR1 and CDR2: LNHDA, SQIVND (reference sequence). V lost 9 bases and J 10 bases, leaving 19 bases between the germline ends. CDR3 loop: CASRETGWKSPLHF. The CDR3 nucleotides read TGTGCCAGCAGAGAAACAGGGTGGAAATCACCCCTCCACTTT.

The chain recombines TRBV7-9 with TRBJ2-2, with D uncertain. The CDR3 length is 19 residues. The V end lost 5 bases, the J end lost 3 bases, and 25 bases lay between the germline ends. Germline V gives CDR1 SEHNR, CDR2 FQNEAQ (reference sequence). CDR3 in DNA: TGTGCCAGCAGCCTCAGGCCCGCCTTAACTCAAGCATACACCGGGGAGCTGTTTTTT. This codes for CASSLRPALTQAYTGELFF.

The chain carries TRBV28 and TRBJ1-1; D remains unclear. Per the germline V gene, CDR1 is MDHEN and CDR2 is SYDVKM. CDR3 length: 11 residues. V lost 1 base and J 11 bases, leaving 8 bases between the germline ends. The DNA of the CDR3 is TGTGCCAGCAGTTTATATGACACGGCTTTCTTT. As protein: CASSLYDTAFF.

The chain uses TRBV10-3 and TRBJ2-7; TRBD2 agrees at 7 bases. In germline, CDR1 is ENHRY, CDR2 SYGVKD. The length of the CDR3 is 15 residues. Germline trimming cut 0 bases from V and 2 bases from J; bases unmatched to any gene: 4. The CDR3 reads CAISESRENPYEQYF. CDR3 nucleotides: TGTGCCATCAGTGAGTCGCGGGAGAACCCCTACGAGCAGTACTTC.

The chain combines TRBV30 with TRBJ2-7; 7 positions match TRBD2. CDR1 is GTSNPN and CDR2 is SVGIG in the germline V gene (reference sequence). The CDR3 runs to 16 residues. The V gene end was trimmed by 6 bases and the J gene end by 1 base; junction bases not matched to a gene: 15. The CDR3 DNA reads TGTGCCTGCTTCTCCGGGCGGCAGGGAGGGTCCTACGAGCAGTACTTC. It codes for CACFSGRQGGSYEQYF.

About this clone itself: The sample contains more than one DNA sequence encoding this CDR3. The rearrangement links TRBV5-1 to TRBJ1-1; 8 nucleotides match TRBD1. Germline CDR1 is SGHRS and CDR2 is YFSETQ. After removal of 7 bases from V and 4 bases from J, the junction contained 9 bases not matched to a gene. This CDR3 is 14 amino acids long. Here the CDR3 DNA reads TGCGCCAGCCGTCCCGGGACAGGTTTCACTGAAGCTTTCTTT. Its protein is CASRPGTGFTEAFF.

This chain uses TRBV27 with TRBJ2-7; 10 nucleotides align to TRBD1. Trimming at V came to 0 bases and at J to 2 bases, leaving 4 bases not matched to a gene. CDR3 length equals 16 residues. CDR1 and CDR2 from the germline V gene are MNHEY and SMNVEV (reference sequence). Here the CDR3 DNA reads TGTGCCAGCAGTTTATCGGACGGACAGGGGGCCTACGAGCAGTACTTC. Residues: CASSLSDGQGAYEQYF.

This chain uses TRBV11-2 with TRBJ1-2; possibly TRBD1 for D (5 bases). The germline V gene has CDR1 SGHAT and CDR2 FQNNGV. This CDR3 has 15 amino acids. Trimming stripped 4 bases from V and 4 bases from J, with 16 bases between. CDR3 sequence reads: CASSSSPGWTYGYTF. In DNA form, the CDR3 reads TGTGCCAGCAGCTCATCCCCAGGGTGGACCTATGGCTACACCTTC.

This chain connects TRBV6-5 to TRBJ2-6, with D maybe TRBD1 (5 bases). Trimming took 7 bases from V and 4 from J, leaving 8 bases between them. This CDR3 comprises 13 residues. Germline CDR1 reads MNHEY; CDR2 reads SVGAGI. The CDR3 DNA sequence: TGTGCCAGCACGACAGCCGGGGCCAACGTCCTGACTTTC. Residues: CASTTAGANVLTF.

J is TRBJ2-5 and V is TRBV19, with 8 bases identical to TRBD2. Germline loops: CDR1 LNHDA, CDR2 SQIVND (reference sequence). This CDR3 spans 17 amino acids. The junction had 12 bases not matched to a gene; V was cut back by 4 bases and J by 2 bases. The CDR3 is CASSNIGERGSQETQYF. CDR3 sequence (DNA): TGTGCCAGTAGTAACATCGGAGAGCGGGGGAGTCAAGAGACCCAGTACTTC.

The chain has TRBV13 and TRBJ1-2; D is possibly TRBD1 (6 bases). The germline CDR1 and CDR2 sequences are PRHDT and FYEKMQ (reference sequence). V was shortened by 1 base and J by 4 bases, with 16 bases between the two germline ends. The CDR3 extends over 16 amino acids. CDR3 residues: CASSLAERGGGYGYTF. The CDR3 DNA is TGTGCCAGCAGCTTAGCCGAGCGGGGGGGCGGCTATGGCTACACCTTC.

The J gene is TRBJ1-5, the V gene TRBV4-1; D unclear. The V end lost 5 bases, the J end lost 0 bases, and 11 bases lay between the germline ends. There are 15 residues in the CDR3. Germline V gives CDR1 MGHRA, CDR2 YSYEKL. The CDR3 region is CASSIGVSSNQPQHF. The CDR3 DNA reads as TGCGCCAGCAGCATCGGAGTCAGTAGCAATCAGCCCCAGCATTTT.

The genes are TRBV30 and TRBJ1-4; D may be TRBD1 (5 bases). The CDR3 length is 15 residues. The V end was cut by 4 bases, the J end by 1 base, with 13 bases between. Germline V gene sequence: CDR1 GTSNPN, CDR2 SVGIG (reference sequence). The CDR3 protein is CAWTSTGGTNEKLFF. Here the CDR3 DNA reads TGTGCCTGGACCTCCACGGGGGGAACTAATGAAAAACTGTTTTTT.

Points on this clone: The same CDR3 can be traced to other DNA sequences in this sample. Here the CDR3 DNA reads TGTGCCAGCAGTTTAGGGCAGGGATATGGCTACACCTTC. As protein: CASSLGQGYGYTF. This chain uses TRBV27 with TRBJ1-2; the D gene is possibly TRBD1 (5 bases). Germline CDR1 MNHEY, CDR2 SMNVEV (reference sequence). V dropped 2 bases and J dropped 5 bases, with 9 bases sitting between them. This CDR3 comprises 13 residues.

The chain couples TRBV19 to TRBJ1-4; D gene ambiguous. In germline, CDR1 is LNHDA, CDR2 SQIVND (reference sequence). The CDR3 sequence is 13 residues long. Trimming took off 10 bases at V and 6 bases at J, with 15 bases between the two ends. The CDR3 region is CATQDHGDEKLFF. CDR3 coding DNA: TGTGCCACCCAGGACCACGGGGATGAAAAACTGTTTTTT.

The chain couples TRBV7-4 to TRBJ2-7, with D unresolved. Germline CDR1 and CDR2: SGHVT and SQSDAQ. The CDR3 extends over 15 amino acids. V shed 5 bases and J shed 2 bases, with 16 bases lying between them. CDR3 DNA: TGTGCCAGCAGCCCAATCCCAGGTGGGCCCTACGAGCAGTACTTC. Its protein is CASSPIPGGPYEQYF.

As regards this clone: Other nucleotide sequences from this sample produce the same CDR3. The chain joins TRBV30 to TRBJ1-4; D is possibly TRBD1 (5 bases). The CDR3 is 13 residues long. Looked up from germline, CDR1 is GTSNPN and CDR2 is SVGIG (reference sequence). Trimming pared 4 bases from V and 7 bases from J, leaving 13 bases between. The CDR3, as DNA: TGTGCCTGGACATCAGGGTCGGGTGAAAAACTGTTTTTT. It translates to CAWTSGSGEKLFF.

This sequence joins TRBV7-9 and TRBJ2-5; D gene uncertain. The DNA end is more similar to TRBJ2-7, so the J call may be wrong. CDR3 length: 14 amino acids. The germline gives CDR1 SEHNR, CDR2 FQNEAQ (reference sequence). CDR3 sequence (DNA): TGTGCCAGCAGCTCCCCGGTTACTCTCGCCGAGCAGTACTTC. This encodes CASSSPVTLAEQYF.

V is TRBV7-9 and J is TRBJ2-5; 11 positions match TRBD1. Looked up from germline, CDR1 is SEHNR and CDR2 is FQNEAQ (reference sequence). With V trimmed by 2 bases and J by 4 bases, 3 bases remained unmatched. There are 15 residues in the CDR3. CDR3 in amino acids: CASSLWGQGVETQYF. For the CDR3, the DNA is TGTGCCAGCAGCTTATGGGGACAGGGGGTAGAGACCCAGTACTTC.